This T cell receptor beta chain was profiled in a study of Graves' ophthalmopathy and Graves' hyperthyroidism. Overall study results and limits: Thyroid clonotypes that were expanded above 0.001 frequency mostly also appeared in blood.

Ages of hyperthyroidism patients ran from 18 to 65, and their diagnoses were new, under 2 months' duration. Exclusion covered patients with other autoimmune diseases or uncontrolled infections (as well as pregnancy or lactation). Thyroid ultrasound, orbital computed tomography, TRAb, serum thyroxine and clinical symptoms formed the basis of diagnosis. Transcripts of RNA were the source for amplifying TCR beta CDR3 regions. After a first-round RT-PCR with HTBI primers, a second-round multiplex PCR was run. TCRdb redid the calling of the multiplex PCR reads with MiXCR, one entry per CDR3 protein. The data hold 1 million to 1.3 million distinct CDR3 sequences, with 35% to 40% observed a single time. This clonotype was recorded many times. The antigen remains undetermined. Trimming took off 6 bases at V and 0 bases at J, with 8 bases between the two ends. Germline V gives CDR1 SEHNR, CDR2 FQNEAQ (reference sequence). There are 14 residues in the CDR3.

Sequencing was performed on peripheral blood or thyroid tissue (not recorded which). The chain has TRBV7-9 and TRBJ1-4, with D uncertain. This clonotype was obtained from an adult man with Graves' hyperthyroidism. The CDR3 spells CASRQAATNEKLFF. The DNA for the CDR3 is TGTGCCAGCAGGCAGGCTGCAACTAATGAAAAACTGTTTTTT.